This T cell receptor (beta chain) was profiled in a study of blood T cell repertoires in COVID-19. Overall study: Specimens from acute and convalescent COVID-19 originated in the United States, Italy and Spain.

Only in-frame clones appear in the TCRdb table, and some are missing; sequencing was by immunoSEQ multiplex PCR. The sample comprises about 310,000 clones, 90% of which are singletons, and roughly 1% rests with the top ten. V shed 6 bases and J 0 bases; nucleotides not matched to a gene: 4. From germline, CDR1 is LGHDT and CDR2 YNNKEL (reference sequence). The CDR3 totals 15 residues. This receptor was identified in a woman aged 40-49 years with COVID-19, enrolled during active disease. The chain recombines TRBV3-1 (or the pseudogene TRBV3-2) with TRBJ2-1; 8 bases are shared with TRBD2. Sequences were obtained from peripheral blood. The CDR3 DNA follows: TGTGCCAGCAGTCGCGGGGGGTACTCCTACAATGAGCAGTTCTTC. It encodes CASSRGGYSYNEQFF.